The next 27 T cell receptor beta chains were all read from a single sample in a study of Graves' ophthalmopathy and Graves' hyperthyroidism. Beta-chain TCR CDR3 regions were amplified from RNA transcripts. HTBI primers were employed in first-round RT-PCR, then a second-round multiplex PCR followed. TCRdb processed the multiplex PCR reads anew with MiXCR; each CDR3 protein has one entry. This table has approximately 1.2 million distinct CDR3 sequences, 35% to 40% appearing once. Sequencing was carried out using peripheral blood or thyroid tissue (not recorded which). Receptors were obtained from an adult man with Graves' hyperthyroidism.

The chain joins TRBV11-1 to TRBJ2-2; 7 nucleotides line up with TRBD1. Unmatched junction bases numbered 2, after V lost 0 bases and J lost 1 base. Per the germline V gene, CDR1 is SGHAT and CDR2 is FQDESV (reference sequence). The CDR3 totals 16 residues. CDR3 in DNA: TGTGCCAGCAGCTTAGCCCGGACAGGGAACACCGGGGAGCTGTTTTTT. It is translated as CASSLARTGNTGELFF. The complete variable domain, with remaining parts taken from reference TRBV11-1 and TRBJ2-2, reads EAEVAQSPRYKITEKSQAVAFWCDPISGHATLYWYRQILGQGPELLVQFQDESVVDDSQLPKDRFSAERLKGVDSTLKIQPAELGDSAMYLCASSLARTGNTGELFFGEGSRLTVL.

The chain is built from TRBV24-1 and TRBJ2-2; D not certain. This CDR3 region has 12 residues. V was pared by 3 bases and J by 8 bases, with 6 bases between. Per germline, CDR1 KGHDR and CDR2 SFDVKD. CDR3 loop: CATSDPTGELFF. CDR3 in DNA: TGTGCCACCAGTGATCCGACAGGGGAGCTGTTTTTT.

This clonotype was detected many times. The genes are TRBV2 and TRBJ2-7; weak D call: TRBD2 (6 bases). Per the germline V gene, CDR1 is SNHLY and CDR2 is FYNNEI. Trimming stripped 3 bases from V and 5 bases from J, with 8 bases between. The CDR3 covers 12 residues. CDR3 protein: CASSEPGDEQYF. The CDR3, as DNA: TGTGCCAGCAGTGAGCCGGGGGACGAGCAGTACTTC.

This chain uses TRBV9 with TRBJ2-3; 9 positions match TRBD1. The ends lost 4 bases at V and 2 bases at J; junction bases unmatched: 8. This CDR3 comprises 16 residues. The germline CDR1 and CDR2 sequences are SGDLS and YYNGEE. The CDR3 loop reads CASSTPRTGDTDTQYF. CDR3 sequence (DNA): TGTGCCAGCAGCACCCCACGGACAGGGGACACAGATACGCAGTATTTT.

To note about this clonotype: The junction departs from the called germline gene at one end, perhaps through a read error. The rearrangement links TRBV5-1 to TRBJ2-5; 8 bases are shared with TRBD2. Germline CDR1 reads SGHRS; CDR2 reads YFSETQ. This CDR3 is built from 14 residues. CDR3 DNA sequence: TGCGCGAGCAGATTGGACGGGAGGGCAGAGACCCAGTACTTC. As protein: CASRLDGRAETQYF. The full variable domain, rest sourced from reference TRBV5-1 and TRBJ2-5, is KAGVTQTPRYLIKTRGQQVTLSCSPISGHRSVSWYQQTPGQGLQFLFEYFSETQRNKGNFPGRFSGRQFSNSRSEMNVSTLELGDSALYLCASRLDGRAETQYFGPGTRLLVL.

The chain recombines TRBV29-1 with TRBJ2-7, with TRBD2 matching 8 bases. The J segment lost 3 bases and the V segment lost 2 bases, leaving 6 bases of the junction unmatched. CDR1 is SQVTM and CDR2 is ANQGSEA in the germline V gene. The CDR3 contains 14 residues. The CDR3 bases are TGCAGCGTTGAACGGGGGGGTGGCCTCTACGAGCAGTACTTC. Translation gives CSVERGGGLYEQYF.

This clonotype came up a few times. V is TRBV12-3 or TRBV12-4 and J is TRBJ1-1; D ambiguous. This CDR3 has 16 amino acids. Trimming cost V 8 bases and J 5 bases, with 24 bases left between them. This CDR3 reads CASYGPNGLPGTEAFF. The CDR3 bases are TGTGCCAGCTACGGGCCGAATGGGCTACCGGGGACTGAAGCTTTCTTT.

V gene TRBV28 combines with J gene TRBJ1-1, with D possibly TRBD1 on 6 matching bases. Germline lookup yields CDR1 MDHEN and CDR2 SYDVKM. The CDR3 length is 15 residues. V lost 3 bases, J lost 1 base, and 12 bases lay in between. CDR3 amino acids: CASSFQGRPNTEAFF. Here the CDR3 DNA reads TGTGCCAGCAGTTTTCAGGGGCGTCCGAACACTGAAGCTTTCTTT.

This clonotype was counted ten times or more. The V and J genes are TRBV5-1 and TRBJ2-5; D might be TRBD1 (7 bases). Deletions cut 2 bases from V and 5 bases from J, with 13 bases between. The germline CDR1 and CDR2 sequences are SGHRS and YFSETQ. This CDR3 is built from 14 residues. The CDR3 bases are TGCGCCAGCAGCTTTGGCAGGGGGGCCGAGACCCAGTACTTC. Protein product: CASSFGRGAETQYF.

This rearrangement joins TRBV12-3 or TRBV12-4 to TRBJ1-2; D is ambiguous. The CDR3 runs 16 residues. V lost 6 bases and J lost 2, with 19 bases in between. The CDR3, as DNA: TGTGCCAGCAGCCGAAGTGAATTATATCCGAACTATGGCTACACCTTC. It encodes CASSRSELYPNYGYTF.

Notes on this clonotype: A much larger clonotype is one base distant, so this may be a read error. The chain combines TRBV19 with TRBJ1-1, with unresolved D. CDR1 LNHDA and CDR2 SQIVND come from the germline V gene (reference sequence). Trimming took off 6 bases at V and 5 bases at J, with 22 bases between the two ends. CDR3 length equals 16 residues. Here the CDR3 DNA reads TGTGCCAGTAGGGCTGGTCTCGGGGAACGGGATACTGAAGCTTTCTTT. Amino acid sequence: CASRAGLGERDTEAFF.

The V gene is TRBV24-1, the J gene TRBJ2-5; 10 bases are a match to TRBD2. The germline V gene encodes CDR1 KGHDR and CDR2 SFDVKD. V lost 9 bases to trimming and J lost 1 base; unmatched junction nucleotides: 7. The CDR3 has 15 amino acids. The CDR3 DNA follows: TGTGCCACCGGGGGGCTAGCGGGAGTCCAAGAGACCCAGTACTTC. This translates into CATGGLAGVQETQYF.

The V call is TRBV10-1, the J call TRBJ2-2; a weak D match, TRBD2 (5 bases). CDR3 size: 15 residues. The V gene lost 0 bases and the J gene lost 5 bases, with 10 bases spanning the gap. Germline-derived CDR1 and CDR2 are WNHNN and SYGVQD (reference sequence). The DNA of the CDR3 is TGCGCCAGCAGTGAGTCGAGGGCAGAGACCGGGGAGCTGTTTTTT. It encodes CASSESRAETGELFF.

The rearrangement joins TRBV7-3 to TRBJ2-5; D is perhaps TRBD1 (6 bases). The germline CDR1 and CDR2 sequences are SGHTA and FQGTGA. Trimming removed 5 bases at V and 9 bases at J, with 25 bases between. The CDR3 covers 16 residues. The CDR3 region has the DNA TGTGCCAGCAGCCCCCTCTCGGCAGGGGCGGTAGTAGCCCAGTACTTC. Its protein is CASSPLSAGAVVAQYF.

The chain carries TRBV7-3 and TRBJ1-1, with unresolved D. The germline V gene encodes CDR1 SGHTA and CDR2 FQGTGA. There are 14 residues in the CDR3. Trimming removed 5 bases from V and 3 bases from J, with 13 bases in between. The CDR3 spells CASSARYSYTEAFF. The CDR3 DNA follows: TGTGCCAGCAGCGCCAGGTATAGCTACACTGAAGCTTTCTTT.

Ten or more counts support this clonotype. The CDR3 loop reads CASSPAGDRYYGYTF. CDR3 nucleotide sequence: TGTGCCAGCAGTCCCGCAGGAGACCGATACTATGGCTACACCTTC. The chain employs TRBV7-2 and TRBJ1-2; D not resolved. V lost 6 bases to trimming and J lost 3 bases, with 17 bases between them. The CDR3 is made up of 15 amino acids. The germline gives CDR1 SGHTA, CDR2 FQGNSA.

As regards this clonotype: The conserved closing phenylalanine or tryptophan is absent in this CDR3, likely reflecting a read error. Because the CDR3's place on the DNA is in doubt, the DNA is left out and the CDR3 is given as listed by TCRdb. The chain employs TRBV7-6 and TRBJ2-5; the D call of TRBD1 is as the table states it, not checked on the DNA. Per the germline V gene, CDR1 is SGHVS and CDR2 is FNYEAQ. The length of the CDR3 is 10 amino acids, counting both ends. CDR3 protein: CASSLGRGYT.

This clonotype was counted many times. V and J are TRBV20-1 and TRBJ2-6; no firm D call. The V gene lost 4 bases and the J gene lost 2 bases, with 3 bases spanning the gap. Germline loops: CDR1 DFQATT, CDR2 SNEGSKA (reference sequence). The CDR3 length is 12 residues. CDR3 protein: CSAKTGANVLTF. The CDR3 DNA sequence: TGCAGTGCTAAGACTGGGGCCAACGTCCTGACTTTC.

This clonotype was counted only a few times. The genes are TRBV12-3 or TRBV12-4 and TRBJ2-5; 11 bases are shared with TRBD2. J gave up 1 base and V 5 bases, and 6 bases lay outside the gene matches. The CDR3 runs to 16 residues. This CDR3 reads CASSDTSGGSQETQYF. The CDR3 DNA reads TGTGCCAGCAGTGATACTAGCGGGGGCTCCCAAGAGACCCAGTACTTC.

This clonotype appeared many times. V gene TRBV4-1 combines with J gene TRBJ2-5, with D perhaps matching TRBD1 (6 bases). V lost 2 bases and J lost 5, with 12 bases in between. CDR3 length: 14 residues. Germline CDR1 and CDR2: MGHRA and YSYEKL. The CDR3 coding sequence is TGCGCCAGCAGCCAACCTTACAGGGTTGAGACCCAGTACTTC. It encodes CASSQPYRVETQYF.

The CDR3 protein is CAKLFTSEETQYF. The CDR3 DNA reads TGTGCCAAGCTCTTTACCTCTGAAGAGACCCAGTACTTC. The V gene is TRBV11-1, the J gene TRBJ2-5; D gene unclear. Between the trimmed V and J ends, which lost 10 bases and 3 bases, there was a span of 15 bases. Germline values: CDR1 SGHAT, CDR2 FQDESV (reference sequence). CDR3 size: 13 residues.

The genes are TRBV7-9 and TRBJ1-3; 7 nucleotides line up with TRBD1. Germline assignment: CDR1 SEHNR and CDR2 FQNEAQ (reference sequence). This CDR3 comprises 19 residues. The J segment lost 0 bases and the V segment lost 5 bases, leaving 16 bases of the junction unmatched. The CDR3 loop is CASSAGQDKPLSSGNTIYF. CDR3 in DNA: TGTGCCAGCAGCGCAGGACAGGACAAACCCCTAAGCTCTGGAAACACCATATATTTT. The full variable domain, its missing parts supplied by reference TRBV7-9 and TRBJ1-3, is DTGVSQNPRHKITKRGQNVTFRCDPISEHNRLYWYRQTLGQGPEFLTYFQNEAQLEKSRLLSDRFSAERPKGSFSTLEIQRTEQGDSAMYLCASSAGQDKPLSSGNTIYFGEGSWLTVV.

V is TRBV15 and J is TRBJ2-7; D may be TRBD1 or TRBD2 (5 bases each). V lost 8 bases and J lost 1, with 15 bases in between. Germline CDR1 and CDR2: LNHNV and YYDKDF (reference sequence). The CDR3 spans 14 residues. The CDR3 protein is CATARGAVSYEQYF. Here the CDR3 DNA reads TGTGCCACCGCCCGAGGGGCAGTGTCCTACGAGCAGTACTTC.

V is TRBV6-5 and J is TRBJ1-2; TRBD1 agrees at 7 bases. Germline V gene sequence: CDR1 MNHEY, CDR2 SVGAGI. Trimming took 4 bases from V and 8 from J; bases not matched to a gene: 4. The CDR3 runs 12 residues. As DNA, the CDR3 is TGTGCCAGCAGTTCGGACAGGTGGGGCTACACCTTC. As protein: CASSSDRWGYTF.

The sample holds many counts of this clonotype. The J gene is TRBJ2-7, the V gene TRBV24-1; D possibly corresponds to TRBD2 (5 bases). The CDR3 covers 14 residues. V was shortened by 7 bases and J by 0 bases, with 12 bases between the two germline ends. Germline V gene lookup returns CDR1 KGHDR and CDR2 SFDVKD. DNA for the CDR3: TGTGCCACCAGCCCCGGAGGCTACTCCTACGAGCAGTACTTC. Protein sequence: CATSPGGYSYEQYF.

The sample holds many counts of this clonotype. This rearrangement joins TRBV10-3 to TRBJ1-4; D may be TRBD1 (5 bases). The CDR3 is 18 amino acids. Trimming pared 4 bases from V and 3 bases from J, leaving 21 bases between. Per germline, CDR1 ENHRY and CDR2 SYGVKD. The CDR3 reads CAISAKIVSGLANEKLFF. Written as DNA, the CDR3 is TGTGCCATCAGTGCTAAAATCGTCTCAGGGTTGGCTAATGAAAAACTGTTTTTT.

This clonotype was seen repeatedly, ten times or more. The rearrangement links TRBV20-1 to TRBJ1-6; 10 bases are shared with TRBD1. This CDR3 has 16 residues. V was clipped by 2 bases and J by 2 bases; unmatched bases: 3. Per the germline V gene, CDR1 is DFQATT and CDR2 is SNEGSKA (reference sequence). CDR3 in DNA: TGCAGTGCTAGAAGACAGGGGGCACCCTATAATTCACCCCTCCACTTT. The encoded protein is CSARRQGAPYNSPLHF.